These 29 T cell receptor beta chains share one sample of origin, sequenced in a study of Graves' ophthalmopathy and Graves' hyperthyroidism. Investigators amplified TCR beta CDR3 regions from RNA transcripts. The first-round RT-PCR employed HTBI primers together with the Qiagen OneStep RT-PCR kit. A multiplex PCR was then performed as the second round. TCRdb ran MiXCR on the multiplex PCR reads and lists one entry per CDR3 protein. The data show roughly 700,000 distinct CDR3 sequences, 40% seen once. The sample taken for sequencing was peripheral blood. These receptor sequences come from an adult man with Graves' ophthalmopathy.

This clonotype was counted at least ten times. A junction boundary mismatches the germline segment, possibly from a read error. The chain couples TRBV7-7 to TRBJ2-2; a weak D match, TRBD2 (5 bases). The CDR3 is 15 amino acids. In germline, CDR1 is SSHAT, CDR2 FNYEAQ (reference sequence). The DNA of the CDR3 is TGTGCTAGCAGTCTAAGCGGCGCGAACACCGGGGAGCTGTTTTTT. Amino acids: CASSLSGANTGELFF.

This chain connects TRBV2 to TRBJ1-3, with a tentative D call TRBD1 (6 bases). This CDR3 region has 14 residues. Germline V gene data show CDR1 as SNHLY and CDR2 as FYNNEI. Trimming pared 7 bases from V and 8 bases from J, leaving 18 bases between. CDR3 protein: CASKQGHYGYTIYF. CDR3 DNA sequence: TGTGCCAGCAAGCAGGGACACTATGGCTACACCATATATTTT.

This clonotype showed up many times. The J gene is TRBJ1-2, the V gene TRBV2, with a tentative D call TRBD1 (5 bases). Per germline, CDR1 SNHLY and CDR2 FYNNEI. V lost 4 bases and J 8 bases, leaving 17 bases between the germline ends. This CDR3 has 14 amino acids. As DNA, the CDR3 is TGTGCCAGCAGTGGGCCGGCGGCCGGGGACGGCTACACCTTC. Translated: CASSGPAAGDGYTF.

This clonotype was detected many times. This chain joins TRBV7-9 and TRBJ2-2, with no clear D. Between the trimmed V and J ends, which lost 0 bases and 4 bases, there was a span of 6 bases. This CDR3 spans 14 amino acids. In germline, CDR1 is SEHNR, CDR2 FQNEAQ (reference sequence). Written as DNA, the CDR3 is TGTGCCAGCAGCTTAGCTCCGGGCACCGGGGAGCTGTTTTTT. This encodes CASSLAPGTGELFF.

As to this clonotype: Being one base from a much bigger clone, this may be a read error. CDR3 sequence: CAGSSAGNNYGYTF. CDR3 DNA sequence: TGTGCCGGCAGCTCAGCAGGGAACAACTATGGCTACACCTTC. The chain combines TRBV7-9 with TRBJ1-2; D is possibly TRBD1 (5 bases). The V gene's germline CDR1 is SEHNR and CDR2 FQNEAQ (reference sequence). The CDR3 contains 14 residues.

This clonotype has a count of ten or more. V usage is TRBV7-9 and J usage is TRBJ1-2; D uncertain. The CDR3 is made up of 12 amino acids. The germline V gene has CDR1 SEHNR and CDR2 FQNEAQ (reference sequence). Trimming pared 6 bases from V and 7 bases from J, leaving 12 bases between. The CDR3 is CASSRTGAGYTF. Written as DNA, the CDR3 is TGTGCCAGCAGTCGGACGGGAGCTGGCTACACCTTC.

This clonotype was seen at least ten times. The chain combines TRBV2 with TRBJ1-2; D remains unclear. This CDR3 contains 14 residues. Trimming pared 0 bases from V and 6 bases from J, leaving 11 bases between. Germline V gene data show CDR1 as SNHLY and CDR2 as FYNNEI. Written as DNA, the CDR3 is TGTGCCAGCAGTGAAGCCCGTGGGATGGATGGCTACACCTTC. Translating it yields CASSEARGMDGYTF.

This clonotype was seen ten or more times. The chain is built from TRBV13 and TRBJ2-7; D is uncertain. Germline loops: CDR1 PRHDT, CDR2 FYEKMQ (reference sequence). With 0 bases removed from V and 1 base from J, the gap between germline ends came to 4 bases. This CDR3 has 13 amino acids. The CDR3 region is CASSLGWSYEQYF. In DNA, the CDR3 is TGTGCCAGCAGCTTAGGTTGGTCCTACGAGCAGTACTTC.

This chain connects TRBV7-9 to TRBJ2-6, with D tentatively TRBD2 (5 bases). The CDR3 is 18 residues long. Looked up from germline, CDR1 is SEHNR and CDR2 is FQNEAQ (reference sequence). V was clipped by 4 bases and J by 0 bases, with 16 bases between them. CDR3: CASSSSGMDVSGANVLTF. The DNA for the CDR3 is TGTGCCAGCAGCTCATCCGGGATGGATGTCTCTGGGGCCAACGTCCTGACTTTC.

This clonotype has a count of ten or more. V is TRBV7-9 and J is TRBJ1-1, with unresolved D. Germline loops: CDR1 SEHNR, CDR2 FQNEAQ (reference sequence). CDR3 length: 14 amino acids. The V end was cut by 0 bases, the J end by 1 base, with 6 bases between. The CDR3 nucleotides read TGTGCCAGCAGCTTAGCCAAAAGGAACACTGAAGCTTTCTTT. Its translation is CASSLAKRNTEAFF.

Turning to this clonotype: This may stem from a read error, because a much larger clone lies one nucleotide away. The J gene is TRBJ1-6, the V gene TRBV20-1; weak D call: TRBD1 (6 bases). Germline assignment: CDR1 DFQATT and CDR2 SNEGSKA (reference sequence). This CDR3 is 12 amino acids long. V shed 3 bases and J shed 8 bases, with 8 bases lying between them. CDR3 sequence (DNA): TGCAGTGCTAGCCCAGGGGATTCACCCCTCCACTTT. Translated, it gives CSASPGDSPLHF.

This clonotype was found a few times. This chain joins TRBV7-9 and TRBJ1-1; 8 nucleotides agree with TRBD1. The length of the CDR3 is 15 residues. CDR1 SEHNR and CDR2 FQNEAQ come from the germline V gene (reference sequence). V trimming: 5 bases; J trimming: 1 base; junction bases outside the gene matches: 6. The CDR3 DNA sequence: TGTGCCAGCAGCCATCCCGGGACAGGGAACACTGAAGCTTTCTTT. The encoded protein is CASSHPGTGNTEAFF.

Notes on this clonotype: A much more abundant neighbour one base away suggests this may be a read error. This chain uses TRBV24-1 with TRBJ1-5; the match to TRBD1 covers 7 bases. The CDR3 is made up of 13 amino acids. CDR1 is KGHDR and CDR2 is SFDVKD in the germline V gene. CDR3 residues: CASSPTGYRAQHF. The CDR3 nucleotides read TGTGCCAGCAGTCCGACAGGGTATAGGGCCCAGCATTTT.

The V and J genes are TRBV24-1 and TRBJ1-5; 9 bases agree with TRBD1. Germline V lookup: CDR1 KGHDR, CDR2 SFDVKD. J lost 4 bases, V lost 4 bases, and 4 bases had no gene match. This CDR3 spans 15 amino acids. In DNA, the CDR3 is TGTGCCACCAGTGAAGACAGGGGGGGAAATCAGCCCCAGCATTTT. Translated, it gives CATSEDRGGNQPQHF.

The chain carries TRBV25-1 and TRBJ1-2; 9 bases agree with TRBD1. Germline assignment: CDR1 MGHDK and CDR2 SYGVNS. CDR3 size: 15 residues. V shed 6 bases and J 7 bases; nucleotides not matched to a gene: 12. The CDR3 DNA reads as TGTGCCAGCAGCCCAACCCGGACAGGGGTGACTGGCTACACCTTC. Translating gives CASSPTRTGVTGYTF.

Details on this clonotype: This may stem from a read error, because a much larger clone lies one nucleotide away. V usage is TRBV2 and J usage is TRBJ1-4, with D perhaps TRBD1 (5 bases). The CDR3 consists of 14 residues. Trimming took 6 bases from V and 7 from J, leaving 15 bases between them. CDR1 SNHLY and CDR2 FYNNEI come from the germline V gene. CDR3 residues: CASRWGGFVEKLFF. CDR3 nucleotides: TGTGCCAGCAGATGGGGGGGATTTGTTGAAAAACTGTTTTTT. Filled out from reference TRBV2 and TRBJ1-4, the complete variable domain reads EPEVTQTPSHQVTQMGQEVILRCVPISNHLYFYWYRQILGQKVEFLVSFYNNEISEKSEIFDDQFSVERPDGSNFTLKIRSTKLEDSAMYFCASRWGGFVEKLFFGSGTQLSVL.

This clonotype occurred many times. The chain has TRBV10-2 and TRBJ2-5; TRBD2 might be the D (6 bases). The V end was cut by 4 bases, the J end by 12 bases, with 12 bases between. The CDR3 runs to 11 residues. CDR1 WSHSY and CDR2 SAAADI come from the germline V gene. The DNA of the CDR3 is TGCGCCAGCAGTGGGGGGGAGCTCGAGTACTTC. It encodes CASSGGELEYF.

V gene TRBV2 combines with J gene TRBJ2-7; D gene ambiguous. The CDR3 length is 12 residues. Trimming cost V 2 bases and J 5 bases, with 7 bases left between them. Germline V gene lookup returns CDR1 SNHLY and CDR2 FYNNEI. CDR3 amino acids: CASSEHSNEQYF. CDR3 bases: TGTGCCAGCAGTGAACACAGTAACGAGCAGTACTTC. Full variable domain (rest looked up from reference TRBV2 and TRBJ2-7): EPEVTQTPSHQVTQMGQEVILRCVPISNHLYFYWYRQILGQKVEFLVSFYNNEISEKSEIFDDQFSVERPDGSNFTLKIRSTKLEDSAMYFCASSEHSNEQYFGPGTRLTVT.

A word on this clonotype: One end of the junction varies from germline; a read error may be responsible. This rearrangement joins TRBV10-3 to TRBJ1-3; D gene unclear. The V gene's germline CDR1 is ENHRY and CDR2 SYGVKD. This CDR3 contains 14 residues. The CDR3 spells CASSYLLAANTIYF. The CDR3, as DNA: TGTGCCAGCAGTTACTTGCTAGCGGCTAACACCATATATTTT.

This clonotype occurred many times. The V call is TRBV19, the J call TRBJ2-5; TRBD1 aligns across 8 bases. The CDR3 is 14 residues long. Trimming took 11 bases from V and 2 from J; bases not matched to a gene: 10. The V gene's germline CDR1 is LNHDA and CDR2 SQIVND (reference sequence). The CDR3 sequence is CASSETGVQETQYF. CDR3 nucleotide sequence: TGTGCCTCCAGTGAGACAGGGGTACAAGAGACCCAGTACTTC.

The sample holds a few counts of this clonotype. This chain links TRBV11-2 with TRBJ2-2; 8 bases align to TRBD1. Germline CDR1 and CDR2: SGHAT and FQNNGV. The CDR3 is made up of 15 amino acids. Germline trimming cut 5 bases from V and 4 bases from J; bases unmatched to any gene: 6. The CDR3 sequence is CASSIGQGVTGELFF. CDR3 nucleotides: TGTGCCAGCAGCATCGGACAGGGAGTCACCGGGGAGCTGTTTTTT.

The chain recombines TRBV9 with TRBJ1-6; D call uncertain. Looked up from germline, CDR1 is SGDLS and CDR2 is YYNGEE. The CDR3 has 14 amino acids. V lost 4 bases and J lost 0, with 5 bases in between. The CDR3 DNA is TGTGCCAGCAGCTCACTCTCCTATAATTCACCCCTCCACTTT. Amino acid sequence: CASSSLSYNSPLHF.

V gene TRBV25-1 combines with J gene TRBJ1-5; D is undetermined. Germline CDR1 reads MGHDK; CDR2 reads SYGVNS. Deletions cut 6 bases from V and 1 base from J, with 13 bases between. This CDR3 contains 15 residues. CDR3 nucleotides: TGTGCCAGCAGGTCCATCAGACTAAGCAATCAGCCCCAGCATTTT. It is translated as CASRSIRLSNQPQHF.

This clonotype was seen many times. The rearrangement joins TRBV29-1 to TRBJ1-1; D remains ambiguous. Trimming removed 3 bases at V and 7 bases at J, with 18 bases between. The CDR3 runs 14 residues. The germline V gene encodes CDR1 SQVTM and CDR2 ANQGSEA. CDR3 sequence (DNA): TGCAGCGTTGAGGGTTTTACTGGGCGGTATGAAGCTTTCTTT. It yields the protein CSVEGFTGRYEAFF.

This clonotype was seen many times. The chain recombines TRBV19 with TRBJ2-5; 9 nucleotides align to TRBD2. The V gene end was trimmed by 5 bases and the J gene end by 5 bases; junction bases not matched to a gene: 6. CDR1 is LNHDA, CDR2 SQIVND, per germline (reference sequence). The CDR3 spans 14 residues. CDR3 DNA sequence: TGTGCCAGTAGTGCGGGGGGGGACGCGGAGACCCAGTACTTC. Amino acid sequence: CASSAGGDAETQYF.

This clonotype was recorded many times. This chain joins TRBV12-3 or TRBV12-4 and TRBJ1-5; D unresolved. This CDR3 has 13 residues. V shed 5 bases and J shed 11 bases, with 16 bases lying between them. DNA of the CDR3: TGTGCCAGCAGTGTAATGAGGGATAAGTCCCAGCATTTT. This sequence encodes CASSVMRDKSQHF.

This clonotype was picked up many times. The chain is built from TRBV7-2 and TRBJ1-1, with 10 bases fitting TRBD1. V trimming: 4 bases; J trimming: 3 bases; junction bases outside the gene matches: 14. Germline V gene sequence: CDR1 SGHTA, CDR2 FQGNSA. This CDR3 has 18 residues. The CDR3 sequence is CASSYGTGELGQDTEAFF. The DNA for the CDR3 is TGTGCCAGCAGCTACGGGACAGGGGAGCTAGGGCAGGACACTGAAGCTTTCTTT.

This clonotype was counted only a few times. The chain joins TRBV4-2 to TRBJ1-5; weak D call: TRBD1 (6 bases). Deletions cut 6 bases from V and 7 bases from J, with 13 bases between. The CDR3 contains 13 residues. CDR1 is LGHNA, CDR2 YNFKEQ, per germline. The CDR3: CASSRTVQQPQHF. In DNA form, the CDR3 reads TGTGCCAGCAGTCGGACAGTGCAGCAGCCCCAGCATTTT.

This chain uses TRBV24-1 with TRBJ1-1, with D unclear. CDR3 size: 11 residues. In germline, CDR1 is KGHDR, CDR2 SFDVKD. Trimming took off 9 bases at V and 4 bases at J, with 8 bases between the two ends. This CDR3 reads CATGRGTEAFF. The CDR3 region has the DNA TGTGCCACCGGGCGAGGCACTGAAGCTTTCTTT.